The 9 T cell receptor beta chains in this list originate from one sample, sequenced in a study of pediatric ulcerative colitis. Profiled with immunoSEQ multiplex PCR; TCRdb holds only in-frame clones, not every one. Seen here are about 4,300 clones, more than 80% observed once, and the top ten hold about 1.1%. The sample taken for sequencing was blood. Receptors originate from a boy between 5 and 17 years old who was a control in a study of pediatric ulcerative colitis.

The chain combines TRBV7-9 with TRBJ1-4; 9 bases align to TRBD1. Trimming cost V 6 bases and J 8 bases; bases outside gene matches: 7. CDR1 and CDR2 from the germline V gene are SEHNR and FQNEAQ (reference sequence). The CDR3 has 14 residues. DNA for the CDR3: TGTGCCAGCAGTATGACAGGGGGAGCAGAAAAACTGTTTTTT. Translation: CASSMTGGAEKLFF.

The chain couples TRBV5-1 to TRBJ1-2; D is perhaps TRBD1 (6 bases). The germline CDR1 and CDR2 sequences are SGHRS and YFSETQ. With 5 bases removed from V and 4 bases from J, the gap between germline ends came to 12 bases. The CDR3 contains 13 residues. CDR3 sequence (DNA): TGCGCCAGCAGTCCAGGGGTGTCCTATGGCTACACCTTC. This encodes CASSPGVSYGYTF.

V is TRBV6-4 and J is TRBJ2-1; the match to TRBD1 covers 7 bases. The junction had 5 bases not matched to a gene; V was cut back by 1 base and J by 5 bases. Germline lookup yields CDR1 MRHNA and CDR2 SNTAGT. This CDR3 contains 15 residues. The CDR3 is CASSDWDRPNNEQFF. The CDR3 DNA reads TGTGCCAGCAGTGACTGGGACAGACCAAACAATGAGCAGTTCTTC.

The J gene is TRBJ2-1, the V gene TRBV2; D gene ambiguous. CDR1 is SNHLY, CDR2 FYNNEI, per germline. This CDR3 contains 13 residues. Trimming pared 0 bases from V and 8 bases from J, leaving 8 bases between. The CDR3 loop is CASSEAGKDEQFF. In nucleotides, the CDR3 is TGTGCCAGCAGTGAAGCGGGAAAGGATGAGCAGTTCTTC.

This clone has a single count. The junction departs from germline at one end; a sequencing error may be responsible. The same CDR3 can be traced to other DNA sequences in this sample. The chain is built from TRBV9 and TRBJ2-7; TRBD2 might be the D (5 bases). Per the germline V gene, CDR1 is SGDLS and CDR2 is YYNGEE. The CDR3 sequence is 15 residues long. The CDR3 bases are TGTGCCAGTAGCGTAGATCCGGGTCGAAGGAACGAGCAGTACTTC. Translation: CASSVDPGRRNEQYF.

The chain couples TRBV28 to TRBJ2-7, with D maybe TRBD1 (6 bases). V was clipped by 5 bases and J by 4 bases, with 18 bases between them. The CDR3 length is 15 residues. The germline CDR1 and CDR2 sequences are MDHEN and SYDVKM. CDR3 sequence (DNA): TGTGCCAGCAGTCTTACGGGACAAGTAGGATACGAGCAGTACGTC. Amino acids: CASSLTGQVGYEQYV.

As to this clone: The junction differs from germline at one of its ends, possibly a read error. V usage is TRBV7-7 and J usage is TRBJ2-1; 15 nucleotides agree with TRBD2. CDR1 and CDR2 (germline): SSHAT, FNYEAQ (reference sequence). The CDR3 runs to 19 residues. The CDR3 DNA follows: TGTGCTAGCAGCCCAGGACTAGCGGGAGGGTATAGCTCCTACAATGAGCAGTTCTTC. Translated: CASSPGLAGGYSSYNEQFF.

This chain uses TRBV9 with TRBJ1-4, with D possibly being TRBD1 (6 bases). V lost 4 bases to trimming and J lost 8 bases, with 15 bases between them. Germline V CDR1 and CDR2: SGDLS, YYNGEE. This CDR3 has 14 residues. CDR3 DNA: TGTGCCAGCAGCCCAGGGGCCGATATAGAAAAACTGTTTTTT. Translated, it gives CASSPGADIEKLFF.

The genes are TRBV12-2 and TRBJ1-5; the DNA was not used to check the table's D call, TRBD1. TRBV12-2 is a pseudogene locus. The CDR3 is 15 residues long. CDR3 residues: CASRLEDRTNQPQHF. DNA for the CDR3: TGTGCAAGTCGCCTTGAAGACAGGACCAACCAGCCCCAGCATTTT.